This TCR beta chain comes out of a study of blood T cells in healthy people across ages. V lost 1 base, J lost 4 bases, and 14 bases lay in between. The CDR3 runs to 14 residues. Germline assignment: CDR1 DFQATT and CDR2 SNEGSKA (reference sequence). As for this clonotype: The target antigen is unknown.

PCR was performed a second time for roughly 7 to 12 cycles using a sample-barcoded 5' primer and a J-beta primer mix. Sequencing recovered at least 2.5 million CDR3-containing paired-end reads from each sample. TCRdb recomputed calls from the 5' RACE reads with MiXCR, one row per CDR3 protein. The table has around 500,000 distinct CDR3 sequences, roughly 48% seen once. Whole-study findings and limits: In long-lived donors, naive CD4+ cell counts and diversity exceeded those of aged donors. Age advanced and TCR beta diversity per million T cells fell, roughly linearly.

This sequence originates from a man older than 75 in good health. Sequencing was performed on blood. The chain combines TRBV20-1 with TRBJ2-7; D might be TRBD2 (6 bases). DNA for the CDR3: TGCAGTGCTAGAGTTGGCCACGGGGGTTACGAGCAGTACTTC. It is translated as CSARVGHGGYEQYF.